This T cell receptor beta chain came from a study of cytomegalovirus exposure and HLA in healthy donors. About the research overall: Researchers previously reported finding roughly 120 million unique TCR beta sequences from around 200 million T cells. Of the donors genotyped, several hundred in all, around 77% fell in the Caucasian-associated ancestry cluster.

The PCR was carried out with 60 Vbeta primers and 13 Jbeta primers. The protocol was immunoSEQ multiplex PCR, while the TCRdb copy is restricted to in-frame clones and leaves out a portion. The sample holds some 160,000 clones. On this clone itself: The antigen remains unidentified.

The study, taken as a whole, reports: A prior analysis recorded that most TCR beta V segments were productive about 87% or about 30% of the time. A later analysis reported that several of the most significant clusters appeared to be linked to common viral pathogens, among them Epstein-Barr virus.

CDR3 length: 12 amino acids. The germline V and J ends were trimmed by 5 bases and 6 bases, with 10 bases remaining between them. Germline CDR1 reads LNHDA; CDR2 reads SQIVND (reference sequence). The specimen sequenced was PBMCs. This TCR derives from a man aged 25 to 40 in good health and CMV-seronegative. The V gene is TRBV19, the J gene TRBJ1-1, with D hard to call. In DNA form, the CDR3 reads TGTGCCAGTAGTTTCCGGGAGTCTGAAGCTTTCTTT. Translated: CASSFRESEAFF.